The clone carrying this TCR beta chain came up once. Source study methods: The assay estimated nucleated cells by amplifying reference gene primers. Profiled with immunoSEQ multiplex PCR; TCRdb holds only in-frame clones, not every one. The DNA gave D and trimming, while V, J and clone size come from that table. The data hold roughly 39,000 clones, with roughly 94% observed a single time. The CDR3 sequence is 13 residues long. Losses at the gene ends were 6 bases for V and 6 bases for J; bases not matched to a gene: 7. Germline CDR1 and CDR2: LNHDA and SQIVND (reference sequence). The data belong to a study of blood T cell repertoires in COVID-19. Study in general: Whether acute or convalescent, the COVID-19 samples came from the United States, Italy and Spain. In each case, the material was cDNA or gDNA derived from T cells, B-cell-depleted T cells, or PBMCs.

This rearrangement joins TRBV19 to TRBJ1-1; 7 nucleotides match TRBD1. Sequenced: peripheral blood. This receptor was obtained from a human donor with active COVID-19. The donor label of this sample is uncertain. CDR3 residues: CASRTGQAPEAFF. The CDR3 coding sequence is TGTGCCAGTAGGACAGGGCAGGCGCCTGAAGCTTTCTTT.